Shown below are 4 T cell receptor beta chains from a single sample sequenced in a study of T cell responses to AZD1222 COVID-19 vaccine. The repertoire was sequenced with immunoSEQ multiplex PCR; TCRdb's copy has only in-frame clones and lacks some. The sample shows over 85,000 clones, roughly 80% of them seen only once. Specimen: peripheral blood, collected on day 0 of AZD1222 vaccination. These receptors were taken from an adult in good health.

The rearrangement joins TRBV27 to TRBJ1-6, with TRBD1 matching over 7 bases. Germline CDR1 reads MNHEY; CDR2 reads SMNVEV (reference sequence). CDR3 length: 14 residues. The V segment lost 3 bases and the J segment 5 bases; nucleotides outside the gene matches: 1. The CDR3 nucleotides read TGTGCCAGCAGTTTGGGACAGAATAATTCACCCCTCCACTTT. As protein: CASSLGQNNSPLHF.

The chain is built from TRBV7-2 and TRBJ1-2; TRBD1 aligns across 10 bases. Germline loops: CDR1 SGHTA, CDR2 FQGNSA. V shed 5 bases, J shed 4 bases, and the junction held 4 bases outside the gene matches. The length of the CDR3 is 14 residues. The CDR3 DNA is TGTGCCAGCAGCGCAGACAGGGGGCGCTATGGCTACACCTTC. Protein: CASSADRGRYGYTF.

This clone was counted only a few times. The chain joins TRBV9 to TRBJ1-4, with D possibly being TRBD1 (5 bases). The CDR3 covers 15 residues. Trimming stripped 4 bases from V and 8 bases from J, with 18 bases between. In germline, CDR1 is SGDLS, CDR2 YYNGEE. The CDR3 DNA follows: TGTGCCAGCAGCCTACTGGGCCAGGAGGGGGAAAAACTGTTTTTT. This gives the protein CASSLLGQEGEKLFF.

The V gene is TRBV5-1, the J gene TRBJ1-4; D perhaps matches TRBD1 (6 bases). This CDR3 has 16 residues. V dropped 4 bases and J dropped 4 bases, with 17 bases sitting between them. Germline CDR1 reads SGHRS; CDR2 reads YFSETQ. CDR3 coding DNA: TGCGCCAGCAGCCCAACCGCAGGCAGGGGTAATGAAAAACTGTTTTTT. The encoded protein is CASSPTAGRGNEKLFF.